This T cell receptor (beta chain) was identified during a study of T cells after yellow fever vaccination. This CDR3 has 14 amino acids. Trimming took 7 bases from V and 4 from J, leaving 17 bases between them. CDR1 is SQVTM, CDR2 ANQGSEA, per germline. This clonotype was seen more than once but under ten times. A process of 5'RACE template switching, which added a universal primer site and UMIs, was used to make TCR cDNA. MiXCR, applied by TCRdb to the 5' RACE reads, yields one record per CDR3 protein. The sample has under 350,000 distinct CDR3 sequences, 4.1% seen once. The receptor comes from a young man who received the YFV17D yellow fever vaccine. This sequence joins TRBV29-1 and TRBJ1-5; possibly TRBD1 for D (5 bases). The source was PBMCs, collected 5 days after the yellow fever booster vaccination. The CDR3 DNA sequence: TGCAGCGCCATTCATGGGGCTGGAAATCAGCCCCAGCATTTT. Its protein product is CSAIHGAGNQPQHF.